These T cell receptor beta chains were read from a single sample in a study of blood T cell repertoires in COVID-19. The protocol was immunoSEQ multiplex PCR, while the TCRdb copy is restricted to in-frame clones and leaves out a portion. The data hold around 97,000 clones, with roughly 87% observed a single time. The sample was peripheral blood. All receptors come from a human donor in a cohort sampled during active COVID-19. Both conserved end residues are part of each CDR3. The order of the fields is clone size, J gene, V gene, CDR3 length, CDR3 protein. The listing skips clone size in some rows; elsewhere it reads once, few, many or a size class.

>NA|TRBJ1-5|TRBV27|16
CASREKGQGAAQPQHF
>NA|TRBJ1-1|TRBV6-5|13
CASSYLGNTEAFF
>NA|TRBJ2-5|TRBV5-1|15
CASSTLAGVGETQYF
>NA|TRBJ1-4|TRBV28|19
CASSLSGRRRSPTNEKLFF
>NA|TRBJ1-3|TRBV24-1|15
CATSDPGHSGNTIYF
>NA|TRBJ2-1|TRBV9|12
CASRGVADEQFF
>NA|TRBJ2-5|TRBV5-1|15
CASSWTGHLEETQYF
>NA|TRBJ2-1|TRBV29-1|13
CSVDADSQYEQFF
>NA|TRBJ2-2|TRBV5-4|16
CASSFGGQGDTGELFF
>NA|TRBJ2-5|TRBV7-3|12
CASRTGQETQYF
>NA|TRBJ1-1|TRBV5-4|14
CASSLVQRTTEAFF
>NA|TRBJ2-4|TRBV28|13
CASSPPSAGIQYF
>NA|TRBJ2-6|TRBV19|17
CASSFRTGGPGANVLTF
>NA|TRBJ1-3|TRBV9|16
CASSAQTQGARNTIYF
>NA|TRBJ2-5|TRBV4-1|13
CASSHQDQETQYF
>NA|TRBJ2-7|TRBV9|14
CASSVGGNSYEQYF
>NA|TRBJ2-4|TRBV28|14
CASLHPLAKNIQYF
>NA|TRBJ1-1|TRBV6-5|15
CASSYTPGGGTEAFF
>many|TRBJ2-1|TRBV7-7|14
CASSLAPSHNEQFF
>NA|TRBJ1-5|TRBV28|12
CASSLPRGPQHF
>NA|TRBJ1-4|TRBV5-6|15
CASSSQRQGGEKLFF
>NA|TRBJ1-6|TRBV2|16
CASSDPGSWGNSPLHF
>NA|TRBJ1-6|TRBV7-9|15
CASSPPGSYNSPLHF
>NA|TRBJ2-7|TRBV7-9|10
CASAVHEQYF
>NA|TRBJ1-1|TRBV2|14
CASMTGLMNTEAFF
>NA|TRBJ2-1|TRBV3-1/TRBV3-2|15
CASSQDFAGYNEQFF